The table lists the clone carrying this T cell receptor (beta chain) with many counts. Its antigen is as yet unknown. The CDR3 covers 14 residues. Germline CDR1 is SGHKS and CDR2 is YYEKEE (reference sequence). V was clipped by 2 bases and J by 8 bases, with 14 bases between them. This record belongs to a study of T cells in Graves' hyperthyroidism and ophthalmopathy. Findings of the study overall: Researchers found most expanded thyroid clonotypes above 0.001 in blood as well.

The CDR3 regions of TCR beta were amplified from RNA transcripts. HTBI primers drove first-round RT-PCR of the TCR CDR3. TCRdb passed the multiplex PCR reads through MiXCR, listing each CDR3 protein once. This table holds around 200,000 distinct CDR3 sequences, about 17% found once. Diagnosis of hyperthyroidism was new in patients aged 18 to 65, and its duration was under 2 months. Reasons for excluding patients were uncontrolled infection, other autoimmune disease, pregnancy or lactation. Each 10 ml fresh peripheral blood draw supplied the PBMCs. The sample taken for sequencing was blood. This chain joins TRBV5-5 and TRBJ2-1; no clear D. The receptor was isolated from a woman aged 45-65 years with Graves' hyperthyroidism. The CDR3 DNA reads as TGTGCCAGCAGCTTTGGCCCCCTTGTGGATGAGCAGTTCTTC. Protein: CASSFGPLVDEQFF.